This T cell receptor (beta chain) was sequenced in a study of a mutant IDH1 vaccine in newly diagnosed glioma. V trimming: 5 bases; J trimming: 5 bases; junction bases outside the gene matches: 5. The CDR3 contains 14 residues. The germline V gene encodes CDR1 MNHEY and CDR2 SVGAGI. The time point here: week 5, during vaccination. Each dose delivered 300 ug of mutant IDH1 20-mer peptide subcutaneously with imiquimod. On this clone: Its antigen is still unknown.

Only in-frame clones appear in the TCRdb table, and some are missing; sequencing was by immunoSEQ multiplex PCR. The data hold around 28,000 clones, with more than 80% observed a single time. Material: PBMCs, obtained from a glioma patient whose treatment included an IDH1 peptide vaccine. The genes are TRBV6-5 and TRBJ1-3; 8 bases align to TRBD1. The source is a man between 18 and 35 years old with glioma. CDR3 amino acids: CASSPQGARNTIYF. CDR3 nucleotides: TGTGCCAGCAGTCCCCAGGGGGCGAGAAACACCATATATTTT.